The TCR beta chain described here comes from a study of human T cells and chemical hapten exposure. Study-wide context: Patients got weekly scalp diphenylcyclopropenone doses over the roughly 22-week study. Per-sample TCR yield variation was attributed mainly to small pooled library volume differences.

Sample time point: patch test 2, 6 weeks after DPC sensitization. This sample's treatment: therapeutic diphenylcyclopropenone sensitization with weekly scalp DPC. Unfractionated whole blood yielded the extracted total RNA. CDR3 size: 11 residues. Germline V CDR1 and CDR2: SGHAT, FQNNGV. V was pared by 6 bases and J by 6 bases, with 0 bases of the junction left unmatched. One entry per CDR3 protein, called by TCRdb with MiXCR from the RACE reads. The data hold fewer than 85,000 distinct CDR3 sequences, with roughly 12% observed a single time. This clonotype has a handful of counts. This receptor was identified in a man aged 18-30 years with alopecia areata. Some clones in this sample may be carry-over from other donors' samples. The rearrangement uses TRBV11-2 and TRBJ2-3; 7 bases line up with TRBD2. The sample was whole blood, taken in connection with sensitization to the hapten diphenylcyclopropenone (DPC). CDR3 nucleotide sequence: TGTGCCAGCAGGGGAGGGGATACGCAGTATTTT. As protein: CASRGGDTQYF. The full variable domain, rest sourced from reference TRBV11-2 and TRBJ2-3, is EAGVAQSPRYKIIEKRQSVAFWCNPISGHATLYWYQQILGQGPKLLIQFQNNGVVDDSQLPKDRFSAERLKGVDSTLKIQPAKLEDSAVYLCASRGGDTQYFGPGTRLTVL.